The text below deals with one T cell receptor (beta chain). This sample stems from a study of technical replicates of blood from a few donors. TCRdb's table, derived via immunoSEQ multiplex PCR, lists solely in-frame clones and lacks some. Here the sample spans about 73,000 clones, roughly 93% being singletons. CDR1 is MNHEY and CDR2 is SMNVEV in the germline V gene (reference sequence). The V end lost 5 bases, the J end lost 1 base, and 17 bases lay between the germline ends. There are 17 residues in the CDR3. The origin of this receptor is a human donor in good health. The chain uses TRBV27 and TRBJ2-2; D perhaps matches TRBD1 (6 bases). The source material was T cells isolated from PBMCs. For the CDR3, the DNA is TGTGCCAGCAGTCCTGACATCGGACAGATGAACACCGGGGAGCTGTTTTTT. Amino acid sequence: CASSPDIGQMNTGELFF.